This T cell receptor (beta chain) was sequenced during a study of shared clonotypes between healthy human individuals. On ten immunoSEQ deep assay plates, unsorted PBMC DNA was sequenced. The repertoire was sequenced with immunoSEQ multiplex PCR; TCRdb's copy has only in-frame clones and lacks some. The data hold 450,000 to 600,000 clones, with roughly 78% observed a single time. The source of this sequence is a woman between 40 and 50 years old in good health. Some clones in this sample may be carry-over from other donors' samples. The sequencing input was PBMCs.

CDR3 nucleotides: TGTGCCAGCGGGGGTGAGAACAAAAACATTCAGTACTTC. Amino acid sequence: CASGGENKNIQYF. J is TRBJ2-4 and V is TRBV28; D may be TRBD1 or TRBD2 (5 bases each). The CDR3 runs 13 residues. Trimming pared 8 bases from V and 3 bases from J, leaving 11 bases between. Per germline, CDR1 MDHEN and CDR2 SYDVKM.